The present T cell receptor beta chain was sequenced within a study of blood T cell repertoires in COVID-19. Between the trimmed V and J ends, which lost 7 bases and 7 bases, there was a span of 15 bases. This CDR3 comprises 13 residues. CDR1 and CDR2 (germline): WSHSY, SAAADI. The data were produced by immunoSEQ multiplex PCR, yet TCRdb's version contains in-frame clones alone and is incomplete. The sample carries about 220,000 clones, 83% recorded once. The sequenced sample consisted of PBMCs or T cells enriched from blood (not recorded which). The receptor comes from a woman in her 50s who had been exposed to COVID-19. The rearrangement joins TRBV10-2 to TRBJ2-3; D ambiguous. The CDR3 here is CASMVPATYTQYF. In DNA, the CDR3 is TGCGCCAGCATGGTACCCGCCACTTATACGCAGTATTTT.